Following are 31 T cell receptor beta chains from one sample sequenced in a study of blood T cell repertoires in COVID-19. Libraries were prepared by immunoSEQ multiplex PCR; TCRdb keeps only in-frame clonotypes and omits some of them. Of approximately 200,000 clones detected, approximately 81% appear once; the ten largest clones hold over 9.5%. The sample consisted of peripheral blood. These receptors were obtained from a woman older than 75 with acute or convalescent COVID-19.

This clone has only one observation. The chain links TRBV9 to TRBJ2-5; 10 bases match TRBD1. Germline V gene sequence: CDR1 SGDLS, CDR2 YYNGEE. Unmatched junction bases numbered 8, after V lost 4 bases and J lost 2 bases. This CDR3 region has 16 residues. CDR3 loop: CASSPFPGQGQETQYF. The DNA for the CDR3 is TGTGCCAGCAGCCCCTTCCCGGGACAGGGGCAAGAGACCCAGTACTTC.

The CDR3 sequence is CASSLLQGGSYNEQFF. As DNA, the CDR3 is TGTGCCAGCAGTTTATTGCAGGGAGGATCCTACAATGAGCAGTTCTTC. The chain combines TRBV28 with TRBJ2-1; the D gene is possibly TRBD2 (6 bases). This CDR3 contains 16 residues. Germline-derived CDR1 and CDR2 are MDHEN and SYDVKM. The V and J ends lost 1 base and 1 base respectively, with 11 bases between them.

The chain recombines TRBV18 with TRBJ2-7; 9 nucleotides align to TRBD1. The CDR3 covers 14 residues. Germline lookup yields CDR1 KGHSH and CDR2 LQKENI. Trimming removed 5 bases from V and 6 bases from J; junction bases left unmatched: 8. The CDR3 nucleotides read TGTGCCAGCTCATCCGGGACAGGGCCCAGCGAGCAGTACTTC. This gives the protein CASSSGTGPSEQYF. The full variable domain, in which reference TRBV18 and TRBJ2-7 provide the parts outside the CDR3, is NAGVMQNPRHLVRRRGQEARLRCSPMKGHSHVYWYRQLPEEGLKFMVYLQKENIIDESGMPKERFSAEFPKEGPSILRIQQVVRGDSAAYFCASSSGTGPSEQYFGPGTRLTVT.

CDR3 sequence: CASTGPGTGGTGELFF. CDR3 coding DNA: TGTGCCAGTACCGGACCGGGGACAGGGGGCACCGGGGAGCTGTTTTTT. The chain carries TRBV19 and TRBJ2-2, with 11 bases matching TRBD1. The junction had 8 bases not matched to a gene; V was cut back by 7 bases and J by 4 bases. This CDR3 comprises 16 residues. CDR1 and CDR2 from the germline V gene are LNHDA and SQIVND (reference sequence).

Comments on this clone: The same CDR3 can be traced to other DNA sequences in this sample. The rearrangement links TRBV19 to TRBJ1-6; D perhaps matches TRBD1 (6 bases). The CDR3 covers 15 residues. V was trimmed by 9 bases and J by 6 bases, leaving 18 bases between them. Germline CDR1 and CDR2: LNHDA and SQIVND (reference sequence). The CDR3 DNA reads TGTGCCAGCATGTCCTACAGGGCTGGTAATTCACCCCTCCACTTT. It codes for CASMSYRAGNSPLHF.

This chain uses TRBV7-2 with TRBJ2-7, with TRBD1 matching 7 bases. Germline-derived CDR1 and CDR2 are SGHTA and FQGNSA. The CDR3 sequence is 14 residues long. Trimming removed 4 bases from V and 2 bases from J; junction bases left unmatched: 5. CDR3 sequence: CASSSGTVAYEQYF. CDR3 sequence (DNA): TGTGCCAGCAGCTCCGGGACAGTAGCCTACGAGCAGTACTTC.

V is TRBV5-1 and J is TRBJ1-6; no firm D call. Germline CDR1 reads SGHRS; CDR2 reads YFSETQ. This CDR3 has 16 residues. V was trimmed by 0 bases and J by 2 bases, leaving 9 bases between them. The CDR3 sequence is CASSLAGEAYNSPLHF. CDR3 bases: TGCGCCAGCAGCTTGGCCGGGGAGGCCTATAATTCACCCCTCCACTTT.

The chain uses TRBV5-5 and TRBJ2-7, with 7 bases lining up with TRBD1. Germline CDR1 is SGHKS and CDR2 is YYEKEE (reference sequence). The CDR3 covers 18 residues. After removal of 0 bases from V and 2 bases from J, the junction contained 14 bases not matched to a gene. The CDR3, as DNA: TGTGCCAGCAGCTTGGACGTTAAGACAGGGCCCGGACCCTACGAGCAGTACTTC. Translated, it gives CASSLDVKTGPGPYEQYF.

J is TRBJ1-5 and V is TRBV19, with 7 bases matching TRBD1. The ends lost 4 bases at V and 5 bases at J; junction bases unmatched: 11. The CDR3 contains 16 residues. Germline V CDR1 and CDR2: LNHDA, SQIVND (reference sequence). The CDR3 reads CASSTGTVGLDQPQHF. The CDR3 bases are TGTGCCAGTAGTACTGGGACAGTCGGGTTGGATCAGCCCCAGCATTTT.

This chain uses TRBV30 with TRBJ2-1, with D unresolved. Germline-derived CDR1 and CDR2 are GTSNPN and SVGIG (reference sequence). This CDR3 has 12 residues. Trimming cost V 0 bases and J 6 bases, with 6 bases left between them. The CDR3: CAWSVLGNEQFF. The CDR3 nucleotides read TGTGCCTGGAGTGTACTTGGCAATGAGCAGTTCTTC.

The chain uses TRBV12-2 and TRBJ1-5. TRBV12-2 is labeled a pseudogene. The length of the CDR3 is 11 residues. The CDR3 bases are TGTGCAAGTCGCTCTAATCAGCCCCAGCATTTT. Translating gives CASRSNQPQHF.

CDR3 sequence reads: CASSIKGPERGLLSSYEQYF. CDR3 bases: TGTGCCAGTAGTATTAAGGGCCCGGAGCGGGGTCTCCTTTCCTCCTACGAGCAGTACTTC. This sequence joins TRBV19 and TRBJ2-7; 7 bases align to TRBD2. Germline V gene lookup returns CDR1 LNHDA and CDR2 SQIVND (reference sequence). Trimming removed 3 bases from V and 0 bases from J; junction bases left unmatched: 20. This CDR3 spans 20 amino acids. The whole variable domain, filled in from reference TRBV19 and TRBJ2-7, reads DGGITQSPKYLFRKEGQNVTLSCEQNLNHDAMYWYRQDPGQGLRLIYYSQIVNDFQKGDIAEGYSVSREKKESFPLTVTSAQKNPTAFYLCASSIKGPERGLLSSYEQYFGPGTRLTVT.

CDR3 sequence (DNA): TGTGCCAGCTGCAAGGACACTTTCTACGAGCAGTACTTC. Translating gives CASCKDTFYEQYF. The chain carries TRBV14 and TRBJ2-7; possible D gene TRBD1, 5 bases. Trimming cost V 8 bases and J 3 bases, with 14 bases left between them. Germline CDR1 reads SGHDN; CDR2 reads FVKESK. This CDR3 spans 13 amino acids.

The gene calls are TRBV28 and TRBJ2-3, with D tentatively TRBD2 (5 bases). The CDR3 is 12 residues long. CDR1 MDHEN and CDR2 SYDVKM come from the germline V gene. V lost 8 bases to trimming and J lost 2 bases, with 8 bases between them. The CDR3, as DNA: TGTGCCAGCGAGGAGGTCACAGATACGCAGTATTTT. It is translated as CASEEVTDTQYF. Using reference TRBV28 and TRBJ2-3 for the parts outside the CDR3, the full variable domain is DVKVTQSSRYLVKRTGEKVFLECVQDMDHENMFWYRQDPGLGLRLIYFSYDVKMKEKGDIPEGYSVSREKKERFSLILESASTNQTSMYLCASEEVTDTQYFGPGTRLTVL.

The gene calls are TRBV5-4 and TRBJ1-1; tentatively, D is TRBD1 (6 bases). In germline, CDR1 is SGHNT, CDR2 YYREEE (reference sequence). Deletions cut 0 bases from V and 3 bases from J, with 12 bases between. This CDR3 is built from 15 residues. The CDR3 DNA reads as TGTGCCAGCAGCTTGGGGAGAGGGGGAGACACTGAAGCTTTCTTT. It specifies CASSLGRGGDTEAFF.

The chain links TRBV6-5 to TRBJ2-5; 7 nucleotides line up with TRBD1. CDR3 size: 14 residues. Germline CDR1 is MNHEY and CDR2 is SVGAGI. Losses at the gene ends were 5 bases for V and 5 bases for J; bases not matched to a gene: 8. In nucleotides, the CDR3 is TGTGCCAGCAGTCGCGGACAGGCCTTTGAGACCCAGTACTTC. Encoded protein: CASSRGQAFETQYF.

Here the CDR3 DNA reads TGTGCCAGCTGCTATAGCAATCAGCCCCAGCATTTT. This encodes CASCYSNQPQHF. J is TRBJ1-5 and V is TRBV6-5; D not resolved. With 8 bases removed from V and 0 bases from J, the gap between germline ends came to 5 bases. The CDR3 consists of 12 residues. The germline CDR1 and CDR2 sequences are MNHEY and SVGAGI.

This chain joins TRBV5-5 and TRBJ1-6, with D possibly matching TRBD1 (5 bases). This CDR3 spans 15 amino acids. Germline-derived CDR1 and CDR2 are SGHKS and YYEKEE (reference sequence). V was pared by 4 bases and J by 8 bases, with 16 bases between. CDR3 DNA sequence: TGTGCCAGCAGCCTGATGACAGTCTCGGATTCACCCCTCCACTTT. Its protein is CASSLMTVSDSPLHF.

This rearrangement joins TRBV9 to TRBJ1-2; 10 nucleotides match TRBD1. V lost 4 bases to trimming and J lost 5 bases; unmatched junction nucleotides: 8. CDR3 size: 15 residues. Germline values: CDR1 SGDLS, CDR2 YYNGEE. CDR3 residues: CASSTGQGVGYGYTF. The CDR3, as DNA: TGTGCCAGCAGCACCGGACAGGGGGTGGGGTATGGCTACACCTTC. The full variable domain, completed using reference TRBV9 and TRBJ1-2, is DSGVTQTPKHLITATGQRVTLRCSPRSGDLSVYWYQQSLDQGLQFLIQYYNGEERAKGNILERFSAQQFPDLHSELNLSSLELGDSALYFCASSTGQGVGYGYTFGSGTRLTVV.

V is TRBV28 and J is TRBJ1-5; 8 bases line up with TRBD1. Per germline, CDR1 MDHEN and CDR2 SYDVKM. The CDR3 sequence is 14 residues long. V shed 4 bases, J shed 7 bases, and the junction held 6 bases outside the gene matches. CDR3 coding DNA: TGTGCCAGCAGTTCAGGGGGCGTGCGCCAGCCCCAGCATTTT. This encodes CASSSGGVRQPQHF.

CDR3 region: CASSFQENTEAFF. In DNA form, the CDR3 reads TGTGCCAGCAGTTTCCAGGAGAACACTGAAGCTTTCTTT. The chain couples TRBV6-4 to TRBJ1-1, with D uncertain. Germline CDR1 is MRHNA and CDR2 is SNTAGT. V was shortened by 5 bases and J by 1 base, with 8 bases between the two germline ends. The length of the CDR3 is 13 residues.

V usage is TRBV19 and J usage is TRBJ1-4, with 7 bases matching TRBD1. V lost 6 bases, J lost 2 bases, and 12 bases stayed unmatched. Germline CDR1 and CDR2: LNHDA and SQIVND (reference sequence). This CDR3 has 17 residues. As DNA, the CDR3 is TGTGCCAGTAGCCGTCAGTCTACACAGGGGACTAATGAAAAACTGTTTTTT. This gives the protein CASSRQSTQGTNEKLFF.

Only one count was recorded for this clone. The chain links TRBV18 to TRBJ1-1; 9 nucleotides align to TRBD1. This CDR3 comprises 16 residues. Germline CDR1 is KGHSH and CDR2 is LQKENI. Losses at the gene ends were 1 base for V and 1 base for J; bases not matched to a gene: 4. The CDR3 DNA sequence: TGTGCCAGCTCACCACGATGGACAGGGGAGAACACTGAAGCTTTCTTT. It specifies CASSPRWTGENTEAFF. Complete variable domain (other parts from reference TRBV18 and TRBJ1-1): NAGVMQNPRHLVRRRGQEARLRCSPMKGHSHVYWYRQLPEEGLKFMVYLQKENIIDESGMPKERFSAEFPKEGPSILRIQQVVRGDSAAYFCASSPRWTGENTEAFFGQGTRLTVV.

The gene calls are TRBV3-1 (or the pseudogene TRBV3-2) and TRBJ1-2; D gene unclear. CDR3 length equals 13 residues. The V end was cut by 2 bases, the J end by 8 bases, with 12 bases between. Germline V lookup: CDR1 LGHDT, CDR2 YNNKEL (reference sequence). The DNA for the CDR3 is TGTGCCAGCAGCCAACCTGTCAGAGGAGGCTACACCTTC. Its protein product is CASSQPVRGGYTF.

This chain joins TRBV30 and TRBJ2-1; a possible D gene is TRBD1 (5 bases). From germline, CDR1 is GTSNPN and CDR2 SVGIG (reference sequence). CDR3 length: 12 residues. The CDR3, as DNA: TGTGCTTCGCAGGGTTGGGGCAATGAGCAGTTCTTC. Its protein is CASQGWGNEQFF. The complete variable domain, with remaining parts taken from reference TRBV30 and TRBJ2-1, reads SQTIHQWPATLVQPVGSPLSLECTVEGTSNPNLYWYRQAAGRGLQLLFYSVGIGQISSEVPQNLSASRPQDRQFILSSKKLLLSDSGFYLCASQGWGNEQFFGPGTRLTVL.

V gene TRBV5-1 combines with J gene TRBJ2-4; tentatively, D is TRBD2 (5 bases). The CDR3 covers 13 residues. V was trimmed by 3 bases and J by 5 bases, leaving 9 bases between them. CDR1 is SGHRS and CDR2 is YFSETQ in the germline V gene. Here the CDR3 DNA reads TGCGCCAGCAGCTCGGACTTCCAAAACATTCAGTACTTC. Residues: CASSSDFQNIQYF.

The chain couples TRBV11-3 to TRBJ2-1; maybe TRBD1 (6 bases). Germline V gene sequence: CDR1 SGHNT, CDR2 YENEEA. The CDR3 contains 14 residues. Trimming took 0 bases from V and 9 from J, leaving 12 bases between them. The CDR3 protein is CASSLEGGFLEQFF. The CDR3 DNA reads as TGTGCCAGCAGCTTAGAAGGGGGTTTCCTTGAGCAGTTCTTC.

This clone was seen once. The genes are TRBV19 and TRBJ2-1; the match to TRBD2 covers 7 bases. Germline V gene data show CDR1 as LNHDA and CDR2 as SQIVND (reference sequence). Trimming cost V 6 bases and J 4 bases; bases outside gene matches: 12. CDR3 size: 16 residues. In nucleotides, the CDR3 is TGTGCCAGTAGAAAAGAAGCAGCGGGAACTTACAATGAGCAGTTCTTC. Translated: CASRKEAAGTYNEQFF. Together with reference TRBV19 and TRBJ2-1, the CDR3 gives the full variable domain: DGGITQSPKYLFRKEGQNVTLSCEQNLNHDAMYWYRQDPGQGLRLIYYSQIVNDFQKGDIAEGYSVSREKKESFPLTVTSAQKNPTAFYLCASRKEAAGTYNEQFFGPGTRLTVL.

The genes are TRBV30 and TRBJ1-1; a weak D match, TRBD1 (6 bases). This CDR3 has 12 amino acids. V was cut by 8 bases and J by 3 bases, with 13 bases left in between. Germline V gene sequence: CDR1 GTSNPN, CDR2 SVGIG (reference sequence). In DNA, the CDR3 is TGTGCCAGAGGTGGGGGCTACACTGAAGCTTTCTTT. As protein: CARGGGYTEAFF.

The chain recombines TRBV11-2 with TRBJ2-5; 12 positions match TRBD2. Germline V gene lookup returns CDR1 SGHAT and CDR2 FQNNGV. Germline trimming cut 5 bases from V and 6 bases from J; bases unmatched to any gene: 16. The CDR3 spans 18 residues. The chain's CDR3 is CASSPRLAGGPFVKTQYF. The CDR3 DNA follows: TGTGCCAGCAGCCCGCGCCTAGCGGGAGGGCCGTTCGTAAAGACCCAGTACTTC.

This rearrangement joins TRBV6-5 to TRBJ2-5, with D perhaps matching TRBD1 (6 bases). CDR1 and CDR2 (germline): MNHEY, SVGAGI. Trimming removed 0 bases at V and 5 bases at J, with 16 bases between. This CDR3 is 16 amino acids long. Here the CDR3 DNA reads TGTGCCAGCAGTTACTCAACCGGAGTCGGACAGGAGACCCAGTACTTC. It is translated as CASSYSTGVGQETQYF.